The 17 T cell receptor beta chains below come from one sample, sequenced in a study of response to subunit inactivated influenza vaccine. TCRdb fed the RT-PCR reads into MiXCR, producing one record per CDR3 protein. The sample consists of 500,000 to 550,000 distinct CDR3 sequences, approximately 22% of them appearing once. These sequences were also reported in another study, on T cells expressing NK-cell markers. That work contributes: Beta-chain TCR cDNA was generated via 5'RACE template switching with UMIs.

The material was CD4+ T cells sorted from PBMCs, obtained 11 to 12 days after vaccination. The receptor source for this set is a man aged 50-59 years who received an inactivated influenza vaccine.

V usage is TRBV7-2 and J usage is TRBJ1-1; D is undetermined. Trimming cost V 3 bases and J 4 bases, with 9 bases left between them. The CDR3 has 13 residues. In germline, CDR1 is SGHTA, CDR2 FQGNSA. Here the CDR3 DNA reads TGTGCCAGCAGCTTCATGGGTGGCACTGAAGCTTTCTTT. It is translated as CASSFMGGTEAFF.

The chain couples TRBV27 to TRBJ1-6; tentatively, D is TRBD1 (5 bases). V was trimmed by 6 bases and J by 7 bases, leaving 7 bases between them. Per germline, CDR1 MNHEY and CDR2 SMNVEV (reference sequence). CDR3 size: 12 residues. CDR3 protein: CASRQANSPLHF. The CDR3 coding sequence is TGTGCCAGCAGACAGGCGAATTCACCCCTCCACTTT.

The chain carries TRBV5-1 and TRBJ1-2; possible D gene TRBD1, 5 bases. The CDR3 totals 14 residues. V gave up 1 base and J gave up 5 bases, with 12 bases separating them. Germline V lookup: CDR1 SGHRS, CDR2 YFSETQ. DNA for the CDR3: TGCGCCAGCAGCTTGACCGGGGGTGAATATGGCTACACCTTC. Translation: CASSLTGGEYGYTF.

This clonotype turned up a few times. The chain combines TRBV6-2 or TRBV6-3 with TRBJ2-3; maybe TRBD2 (5 bases). The length of the CDR3 is 10 residues. In germline, CDR1 is MNHEY, CDR2 SVGEGT. V dropped 6 bases and J dropped 8 bases, with 6 bases sitting between them. The CDR3 DNA reads TGTGCCAGCAGCAGCGGTACGCAGTATTTT. It translates to CASSSGTQYF.

The chain employs TRBV29-1 and TRBJ2-1; possibly TRBD2 for D (6 bases). The CDR3 consists of 16 residues. V dropped 6 bases and J dropped 5 bases, with 23 bases sitting between them. The V gene's germline CDR1 is SQVTM and CDR2 ANQGSEA. The CDR3 DNA sequence: TGCAGCGTGCCCCTAGAGGCGGGACCTAGCCACAATGAGCAGTTCTTC. As protein: CSVPLEAGPSHNEQFF.

This clonotype was detected only a few times. This chain uses TRBV5-1 with TRBJ2-7; a possible D gene is TRBD2 (6 bases). V lost 0 bases and J lost 10, with 14 bases in between. This CDR3 has 13 amino acids. Germline V gives CDR1 SGHRS, CDR2 YFSETQ. The CDR3 DNA reads as TGCGCCAGCAGCTTGGAGGAGGTGGGGGGTCAGTACTTC. The encoded protein is CASSLEEVGGQYF.

This clonotype has a handful of counts. The rearrangement links TRBV4-3 to TRBJ1-4; a possible D gene is TRBD1 (6 bases). Looked up from germline, CDR1 is LGHNA and CDR2 is YSLEER. The CDR3 runs 14 residues. Trimming pared 0 bases from V and 9 bases from J, leaving 11 bases between. The CDR3 protein is CASSQDQDRQKLFF. CDR3 sequence (DNA): TGCGCCAGCAGCCAAGACCAGGACAGACAAAAACTGTTTTTT.

This clonotype was counted many times. V usage is TRBV12-3 or TRBV12-4 and J usage is TRBJ2-4; 10 nucleotides agree with TRBD1. V trimming: 6 bases; J trimming: 3 bases; junction bases outside the gene matches: 5. The CDR3 has 15 residues. The CDR3 DNA reads TGTGCCAGCAGCGATGGACAGGGGGGCAAAAACATTCAGTACTTC. Amino acid sequence: CASSDGQGGKNIQYF.

This chain connects TRBV20-1 to TRBJ1-4; D not certain. The CDR3 totals 12 residues. Germline V gene data show CDR1 as DFQATT and CDR2 as SNEGSKA (reference sequence). CDR3 loop: CSTRQTNEKLFF. CDR3 nucleotides: TGCAGCACCAGGCAAACTAATGAAAAACTGTTTTTT.

This clonotype was recorded a few times. The chain employs TRBV6-2 or TRBV6-3 and TRBJ2-1; tentative D call: TRBD2 (5 bases). V lost 2 bases and J lost 14, with 16 bases in between. CDR1 is MNHEY and CDR2 is SVGEGT in the germline V gene. The CDR3 runs 13 residues. Here the CDR3 reads CASSYLSTREKFF. Here the CDR3 DNA reads TGTGCCAGCAGTTACCTCTCGACCCGGGAAAAGTTCTTC.

This clonotype was counted between two and nine times. V gene TRBV12-3 or TRBV12-4 combines with J gene TRBJ2-7; 8 bases are a match to TRBD2. The CDR3 has 15 amino acids. V gave up 4 bases and J gave up 4 bases; unmatched junction bases: 9. CDR3 nucleotides: TGTGCCAGCAGTTCGGTCGGGACTAGTGGTTACGAGCAGTACTTC. Its protein is CASSSVGTSGYEQYF.

This clonotype has only a few counts. The chain employs TRBV6-1 and TRBJ1-2; D remains unclear. The CDR3 length is 11 residues. Germline CDR1 MNHNS, CDR2 SASEGT. Trimming took off 6 bases at V and 13 bases at J, with 15 bases between the two ends. This chain's CDR3 is CASSQRANGTF. The CDR3 DNA is TGTGCCAGCAGCCAACGGGCGAACGGCACCTTC.

The chain employs TRBV12-3 or TRBV12-4 and TRBJ1-6; maybe TRBD1 (5 bases). The CDR3 spans 13 residues. V was shortened by 3 bases and J by 8 bases, with 8 bases between the two germline ends. The CDR3 nucleotides read TGTGCCAGCAGTTTCGGGGGATATTCACCCCTCCACTTT. Its protein product is CASSFGGYSPLHF.

CDR3 amino acids: CASRTTGTSAAGELFF. The CDR3 bases are TGTGCCAGCAGAACCACCGGGACTAGCGCTGCCGGGGAGCTGTTTTTT. The rearrangement joins TRBV6-1 to TRBJ2-2, with 10 positions matching TRBD2. The trim removed 6 bases at V and 6 bases at J, leaving 10 bases unmatched. Germline V gene sequence: CDR1 MNHNS, CDR2 SASEGT. This CDR3 contains 16 residues.

This chain links TRBV7-6 with TRBJ2-3, with D hard to call. V was pared by 5 bases and J by 6 bases, with 12 bases between. This CDR3 spans 13 amino acids. From germline, CDR1 is SGHVS and CDR2 FNYEAQ. CDR3 bases: TGTGCCAGCAGCACGCGACGAACCGATACGCAGTATTTT. Its translation: CASSTRRTDTQYF.

This clonotype appeared a few times. The V and J genes are TRBV30 and TRBJ2-3; 8 nucleotides line up with TRBD2. Trimming removed 0 bases from V and 3 bases from J; junction bases left unmatched: 11. The CDR3 totals 17 residues. Germline CDR1 reads GTSNPN; CDR2 reads SVGIG (reference sequence). The CDR3 sequence: CAWSVVSGGLGTDTQYF. CDR3 bases: TGTGCCTGGAGTGTAGTAAGCGGGGGATTAGGAACAGATACGCAGTATTTT.

This chain joins TRBV29-1 and TRBJ1-1; 8 bases agree with TRBD1. Germline CDR1 and CDR2: SQVTM and ANQGSEA. V lost 0 bases and J lost 4; bases outside the gene matches: 10. The CDR3 is 16 amino acids. The CDR3 sequence: CSVEDFAGQGSTEAFF. In nucleotides, the CDR3 is TGCAGCGTTGAAGATTTCGCCGGACAGGGCTCCACTGAAGCTTTCTTT.